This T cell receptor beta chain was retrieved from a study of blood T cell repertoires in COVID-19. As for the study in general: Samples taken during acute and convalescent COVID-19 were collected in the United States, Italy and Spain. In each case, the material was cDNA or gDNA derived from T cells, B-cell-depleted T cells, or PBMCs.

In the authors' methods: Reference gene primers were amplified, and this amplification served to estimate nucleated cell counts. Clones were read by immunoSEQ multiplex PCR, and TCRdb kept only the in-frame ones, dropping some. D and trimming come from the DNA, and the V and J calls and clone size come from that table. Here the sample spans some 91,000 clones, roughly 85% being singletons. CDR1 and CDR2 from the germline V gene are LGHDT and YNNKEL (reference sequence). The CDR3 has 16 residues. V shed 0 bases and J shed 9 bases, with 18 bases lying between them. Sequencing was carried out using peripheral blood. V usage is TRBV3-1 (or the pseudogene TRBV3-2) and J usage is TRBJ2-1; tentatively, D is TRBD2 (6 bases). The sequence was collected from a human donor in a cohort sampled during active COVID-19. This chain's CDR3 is CASSQDLAGGLSEQFF. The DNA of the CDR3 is TGTGCCAGCAGCCAAGATTTAGCCGGGGGTTTGAGTGAGCAGTTCTTC.